What follows is one T cell receptor (beta chain) and its context. Its antigen is unknown. Reanalyzing the 5' RACE reads, TCRdb keeps one entry per CDR3 protein, without DNA. Its clone listing holds some 400,000 distinct CDR3 sequences. The sample belongs to a study of monozygotic twins with inflammatory bowel disease. Findings and caveats of the study: IBD patients exhibited fewer clonotypes shared with other individuals than healthy twins, particularly with disease activity.

Germline CDR1 and CDR2: LGHNA and YSLEER. The CDR3 loop spans 13 amino acids. This chain connects TRBV4-3 to TRBJ1-6. Sequenced: blood. The sequence came from a human donor with ulcerative colitis or Crohn's disease, or a healthy co-twin of an affected twin (not recorded which). The CDR3: CASSLERRGPLHF.